The rows below give T cell receptor beta chains drawn from one sample of a study of regulatory T cells in long-lasting Graves disease. Each CDR3 protein is one row after TCRdb ran MiXCR on the multiplex PCR reads. The data hold about 530,000 distinct CDR3 sequences, with roughly 16% observed a single time. These sequences were also reported in another study, on T cells in Graves' hyperthyroidism and ophthalmopathy.

The specimen was peripheral blood mononuclear cells (PBMCs), collected at new diagnosis, from a patient treated with antithyroid drugs. The receptors were sampled from a woman aged 35 to 59 with Graves disease. CDR3s include the opening cysteine and the closing phenylalanine or tryptophan. The D gene is left open where the match is weak. The size of a clone is reported for some rows only, either as once, few or many, or as a class for expanded clones.

clone_size j_call d_call cdr3_length v_call cdr3_aa cdr3_nt
many TRBJ2-5 TRBD2 15 TRBV6-1 CASSGLAGNQETQYF TGTGCCAGCAGTGGGTTAGCGGGGAATCAAGAGACCCAGTACTTC
many TRBJ2-7 TRBD1 14 TRBV3-1 CASSQGTGPYEQYF TGTGCCAGCAGCCAGGGGACAGGACCCTACGAGCAGTACTTC
. TRBJ2-1 TRBD2 16 TRBV28 CASSSGLAGGRNEQFF TGTGCCAGCAGTTCAGGACTAGCGGGGGGGCGTAATGAGCAGTTCTTC
many TRBJ1-2 TRBD1 14 TRBV12-3/TRBV12-4 CASRPTGVIYGYTF TGTGCCAGCAGACCAACAGGGGTAATCTATGGCTACACCTTC
. TRBJ1-5 . 14 TRBV20-1 CSARDPGVGQPQHF TGCAGTGCTAGAGATCCCGGGGTCGGTCAGCCCCAGCATTTT
few TRBJ1-5 TRBD1 15 TRBV4-1 CASSQPDRVNQPQHF TGCGCCAGCAGCCAACCGGACAGGGTGAATCAGCCCCAGCATTTT
many TRBJ1-1 TRBD1 14 TRBV10-3 CAVQGANANTEAFF TGTGCCGTACAGGGGGCAAATGCGAACACTGAAGCTTTCTTT
many TRBJ1-6 . 15 TRBV12-3/TRBV12-4 CASTPTGPGGSPLHF TGTGCCAGCACCCCAACAGGGCCCGGTGGTTCACCCCTCCACTTT
. TRBJ1-2 TRBD1 14 TRBV7-2 CASSQDRGGGGYTF TGTGCCAGCAGCCAAGACAGGGGCGGGGGTGGCTACACCTTC
few TRBJ2-2 TRBD1 14 TRBV20-1 CSARRGPNTGELFF TGCAGTGCTAGAAGGGGGCCGAACACCGGGGAGCTGTTTTTT
many TRBJ1-5 . 13 TRBV30 CAWSGQINQPQHF TGTGCCTGGAGTGGGCAGATCAATCAGCCCCAGCATTTT
many TRBJ2-7 TRBD2 14 TRBV3-1 CASSPLSSGGEQYF TGTGCCAGCAGCCCCCTTTCTAGCGGGGGGGAGCAGTACTTC
many TRBJ1-2 . 14 TRBV2 CASSETTANYGYTF TGTGCCAGCAGTGAAACTACAGCCAACTATGGCTACACCTTC
many TRBJ2-7 . 14 TRBV3-1 CASSLGHTRDEQYF TGTGCCAGCAGCCTCGGACACACTCGGGACGAGCAGTACTTC
. TRBJ2-7 TRBD1 16 TRBV19 CASSTPPGQGSYEQYF TGTGCCAGTAGTACTCCCCCGGGACAGGGGAGCTACGAGCAGTACTTC
once TRBJ2-5 . 15 TRBV5-1 CASSLKSGYQETQYF TGCGCCAGCAGCTTGAAGTCGGGGTACCAAGAGACCCAGTACTTC
many TRBJ1-4 . 13 TRBV2 CASRRGTNEKLFF TGTGCCAGCAGGAGAGGGACTAATGAAAAACTGTTTTTT
few TRBJ1-1 . 14 TRBV2 CASSEVRSNTEAFF TGTGCCAGCAGTGAAGTACGGTCTAACACTGAAGCTTTCTTT
. TRBJ2-7 TRBD1 14 TRBV6-1 CASSTRDRVYEQYF TGTGCCAGCAGTACCCGGGACAGGGTGTACGAGCAGTACTTC
many TRBJ1-1 . 16 TRBV5-1 CASSLDGTALNTEAFF TGCGCCAGCAGCTTGGATGGGACCGCGTTGAACACTGAAGCTTTCTTT
. TRBJ2-3 . 15 TRBV11-2 CASSLQSGASDTQYF TGTGCCAGCAGCTTACAAAGTGGGGCTTCAGATACGCAGTATTTT
. TRBJ1-2 . 15 TRBV5-1 CASSLDPTLGYGYTF TGCGCCAGCAGCTTGGATCCGACCCTTGGCTATGGCTACACCTTC
few TRBJ1-4 TRBD1 17 TRBV2 CASSVWSGGASIEKLFF TGTGCCAGCAGTGTATGGTCAGGGGGCGCTTCCATTGAAAAACTGTTTTTT
many TRBJ2-7 . 13 TRBV12-3/TRBV12-4 CASTGTPNYEQYF TGTGCCAGCACGGGGACACCAAACTACGAGCAGTACTTC
few TRBJ2-7 TRBD1 16 TRBV9 CASSVATGSGQDEQYF TGTGCCAGCAGCGTAGCTACGGGGTCTGGACAGGACGAGCAGTACTTC
. TRBJ1-1 . 14 TRBV5-1 CASSSLGPPEGAFF TGCGCCAGCAGCTCACTAGGACCGCCGGAGGGAGCTTTCTTT
. TRBJ2-7 . 13 TRBV2 CASSEHRAYEQYF TGTGCCAGCAGTGAACACAGGGCCTACGAGCAGTACTTC
many TRBJ2-5 . 16 TRBV12-5 CASGLVARGLKETQYF TGTGCTAGTGGTTTGGTTGCCAGGGGACTTAAAGAGACCCAGTACTTC
many TRBJ2-5 . 13 TRBV30 CAWQGNFQETQYF TGTGCCTGGCAGGGTAATTTCCAAGAGACCCAGTACTTC
. TRBJ1-1 . 14 TRBV7-9 CASSPRGGATEAFF TGTGCCAGCAGCCCTCGGGGGGGCGCAACTGAAGCTTTCTTT
. TRBJ2-3 TRBD1 16 TRBV6-5 CASSYQGAPGTDTQYF TGTGCCAGCAGTTACCAGGGGGCGCCGGGTACAGATACGCAGTATTTT
many TRBJ1-1 . 13 TRBV28 CASRSSMNTEAFF TGTGCCAGCAGATCCTCGATGAACACTGAAGCTTTCTTT
few TRBJ1-3 . 17 TRBV4-1 CASSRMQMSQGGNTIYF TGCGCCAGCAGCCGGATGCAAATGTCGCAGGGTGGAAACACCATATATTTT
few TRBJ2-5 . 15 TRBV4-1 CARRPRRVRQETQYF TGCGCCAGAAGGCCCCGTCGGGTGCGACAAGAGACCCAGTACTTC
many TRBJ1-1 . 15 TRBV20-1 CSARWFASGIPEAFF TGCAGTGCTAGGTGGTTTGCAAGTGGGATCCCTGAAGCTTTCTTT
. TRBJ1-5 . 18 TRBV20-1 CSARDSGSRQVSVEPQHF TGCAGTGCTAGAGATTCCGGGAGCAGGCAAGTCTCGGTAGAGCCCCAGCATTTT
many TRBJ2-7 TRBD2 14 TRBV11-2 CASSFGTKVYEQYF TGTGCCAGCAGCTTTGGGACTAAAGTTTACGAGCAGTACTTC
many TRBJ2-7 TRBD1 13 TRBV27 CASKGGRTYEQYF TGTGCCAGCAAAGGGGGCAGAACCTACGAGCAGTACTTC
many TRBJ2-4 TRBD2 16 TRBV28 CASSNRPTSGGRLTYF TGTGCCAGCAGTAACCGCCCGACTAGCGGGGGTCGGTTGACGTACTTC
few TRBJ2-5 TRBD1 14 TRBV13 CASSWGQPQETQYF TGTGCCAGCAGTTGGGGACAGCCCCAAGAGACCCAGTACTTC
many TRBJ1-3 . 14 TRBV5-1 CASSPGEGGITIYF TGCGCCAGCAGCCCCGGCGAGGGAGGGATCACCATATATTTT
. TRBJ2-2 TRBD1 17 TRBV3-1 CASSRKGQGVGSGELFF TGTGCCAGCAGCCGCAAAGGACAGGGGGTTGGCTCCGGGGAGCTGTTTTTT
. TRBJ2-2 . 14 TRBV4-1 CASSQDGSTGELFF TGCGCCAGCAGCCAAGACGGGAGCACCGGGGAGCTGTTTTTT
many TRBJ1-1 . 14 TRBV27 CASSSNDRNTEAFF TGTGCCAGCAGTTCTAACGACAGGAACACTGAAGCTTTCTTT
many TRBJ2-2 . 13 TRBV12-3/TRBV12-4 CASSFGGTGELFF TGTGCCAGCAGTTTCGGCGGCACCGGGGAGCTGTTTTTT
few TRBJ1-6 . 17 TRBV4-1 CASSHMGWSSYNSPLHF TGCGCCAGCAGCCATATGGGCTGGAGCTCCTATAATTCACCCCTCCACTTT
. TRBJ2-2 . 15 TRBV12-3/TRBV12-4 CASSTDRLGTGELFF TGTGCCAGCAGTACAGACAGGTTGGGCACCGGGGAGCTGTTTTTT
few TRBJ1-1 . 15 TRBV4-1 CASSQAGRLSFEAFF TGCGCCAGCAGCCAAGCAGGTAGGCTTTCCTTCGAAGCTTTCTTT
. TRBJ2-7 . 15 TRBV5-1 CASSLSRTDSYEQYF TGCGCCAGCAGCTTGTCCCGGACAGACTCCTACGAGCAGTACTTC
many TRBJ2-3 TRBD2 19 TRBV7-3 CASSLMPPASGGVTDTQYF TGTGCCAGCAGCTTAATGCCCCCGGCTAGCGGGGGGGTCACAGATACGCAGTATTTT
many TRBJ1-2 . 16 TRBV28 CASSLGLTSLSGGYTF TGTGCCAGCAGCCTGGGCCTTACTAGCCTTTCGGGGGGCTACACCTTC
many TRBJ1-5 . 15 TRBV20-1 CSATLKTRGGEPQHF TGCAGTGCTACCTTAAAGACGAGGGGTGGAGAGCCCCAGCATTTT
few TRBJ2-1 TRBD2 17 TRBV5-1 CASSLRTSGLYYNEQFF TGCGCCAGCAGCTTAAGGACTAGCGGGCTTTACTACAATGAGCAGTTCTTC